The 18 T cell receptor beta chains listed next were all sequenced from one sample in a study of T-cell memory formation after mild COVID-19 (dated by TCRdb to the early 2020s). The method was 5' RACE. These reads were obtained on an Illumina NovaSeq 6000. TCRdb reran the public reads through fastp at Q25 and MiXCR, keeping productive beta chains. Under each unique CDR3 protein, matching rows form one entry showing the most common genes and DNA. Present in this sample are about 400,000 distinct CDR3 sequences, 20% to 30% of which were seen just once. The biggest ten clones account for about 12% of the sample. The sequencing input was PBMCs or a T cell subset sorted from them (not recorded which). All receptors derive from an adult woman who had mild COVID-19 (a few samples of this study predate the infection). The sample titles of this study are shuffled in the database, so cell type and time point are left out; the donor was told from shared clones.

The genes are TRBV30 and TRBJ2-7; TRBD1 or TRBD2 may be the D gene (5 bases each). The germline CDR1 and CDR2 sequences are GTSNPN and SVGIG (reference sequence). The V end lost 7 bases, the J end lost 1 base, and 14 bases lay between the germline ends. The CDR3 has 13 residues. CDR3 region: CASTRDRSYEQYF. The CDR3 DNA is TGTGCCTCGACCCGGGACCGATCCTACGAGCAGTACTTC.

In this sample, this clonotype turned up many times. This chain uses TRBV6-1 with TRBJ2-7; 9 bases agree with TRBD1. Germline assignment: CDR1 MNHNS and CDR2 SASEGT. This CDR3 region has 14 residues. Trimming cost V 6 bases and J 12 bases; bases outside gene matches: 15. Here the CDR3 reads CASSDNQPGQGPYF. The DNA for the CDR3 is TGTGCCAGCAGCGATAACCAGCCAGGACAGGGGCCGTACTTC.

This clonotype occurred a few times. The chain is built from TRBV29-1 and TRBJ1-2; TRBD1 aligns across 10 bases. The V gene's germline CDR1 is SQVTM and CDR2 ANQGSEA. Germline trimming cut 6 bases from V and 7 bases from J; bases unmatched to any gene: 2. The CDR3 extends over 11 amino acids. CDR3 nucleotide sequence: TGCAGCGTCCGGACAGGGGGTGGCTACACCTTC. Its translation is CSVRTGGGYTF.

The chain links TRBV4-1 to TRBJ1-1; D remains ambiguous. Germline lookup yields CDR1 MGHRA and CDR2 YSYEKL. This CDR3 region has 15 residues. V was shortened by 4 bases and J by 0 bases, with 12 bases between the two germline ends. For the CDR3, the DNA is TGCGCCAGCAGCCGCGGCGGCTACATGAACACTGAAGCTTTCTTT. Protein product: CASSRGGYMNTEAFF.

Only a few counts were recorded for this clonotype. This rearrangement joins TRBV5-1 to TRBJ2-1, with D perhaps being TRBD1 or TRBD2 (5 bases each). Germline V gene data show CDR1 as SGHRS and CDR2 as YFSETQ. Trimming took off 5 bases at V and 4 bases at J, with 10 bases between the two ends. CDR3 length equals 13 residues. The CDR3 loop is CASRGTGYNEQFF. The DNA for the CDR3 is TGCGCCAGCAGAGGGACGGGTTACAATGAGCAGTTCTTC. The variable domain in full, completed from reference TRBV5-1 and TRBJ2-1, reads KAGVTQTPRYLIKTRGQQVTLSCSPISGHRSVSWYQQTPGQGLQFLFEYFSETQRNKGNFPGRFSGRQFSNSRSEMNVSTLELGDSALYLCASRGTGYNEQFFGPGTRLTVL.

This clonotype has just a few counts. V and J are TRBV4-1 and TRBJ1-6; TRBD1 aligns across 7 bases. Germline V gene lookup returns CDR1 MGHRA and CDR2 YSYEKL. The CDR3 covers 16 residues. The V and J ends lost 3 bases and 7 bases, in that order; junction bases with no gene match: 9. The CDR3 region is CASSHRVGGQNSPLHF. The CDR3 bases are TGCGCCAGCAGCCACCGGGTAGGGGGCCAAAATTCACCCCTCCACTTT.

The sample holds a few counts of this clonotype. This sequence joins TRBV19 and TRBJ2-7; 12 positions match TRBD2. Losses at the gene ends were 3 bases for V and 5 bases for J; bases not matched to a gene: 8. Germline lookup yields CDR1 LNHDA and CDR2 SQIVND (reference sequence). The CDR3 is 16 residues long. CDR3 sequence (DNA): TGTGCCAGTAGTATGCCTAGCGGGAGGGCCTCGGACGAGCAGTACTTC. Its protein product is CASSMPSGRASDEQYF.

This clonotype was seen a few times. This rearrangement joins TRBV5-1 to TRBJ1-1; maybe TRBD1 (5 bases). The V and J ends lost 4 bases and 7 bases respectively, with 17 bases between them. The germline CDR1 and CDR2 sequences are SGHRS and YFSETQ. The CDR3 loop spans 14 amino acids. CDR3 protein: CASSQGTVRLEAFF. For the CDR3, the DNA is TGCGCCAGCAGCCAAGGGACCGTCAGGCTTGAAGCTTTCTTT.

This clonotype was observed a handful of times. The J gene is TRBJ2-2, the V gene TRBV20-1; possibly TRBD2 for D (6 bases). The CDR3 has 16 amino acids. Trimming took 4 bases from V and 7 from J, leaving 22 bases between them. CDR1 and CDR2 (germline): DFQATT, SNEGSKA (reference sequence). The CDR3 sequence: CSATSRAGRGFGELFF. CDR3 sequence (DNA): TGCAGTGCTACAAGCCGCGCGGGACGTGGGTTCGGGGAGCTGTTTTTT.

Many counts were recorded for this clonotype. The rearrangement joins TRBV27 to TRBJ2-3, with D hard to call. CDR1 is MNHEY, CDR2 SMNVEV, per germline (reference sequence). V shed 0 bases and J shed 1 base, with 11 bases lying between them. This CDR3 contains 16 residues. The chain's CDR3 is CASSLSPSARTDTQYF. In DNA form, the CDR3 reads TGTGCCAGCAGTTTATCCCCCTCCGCGCGCACAGATACGCAGTATTTT.

This clonotype was picked up a small number of times. The J gene is TRBJ1-5, the V gene TRBV27, with 10 positions matching TRBD1. Germline CDR1 and CDR2: MNHEY and SMNVEV (reference sequence). J was trimmed by 2 bases and V by 5 bases; bases with no gene match: 15. This CDR3 is built from 19 residues. For the CDR3, the DNA is TGTGCCAGCAGTCCCCGGGCACCGGGACAGGGGATTGGCAATCAGCCCCAGCATTTT. This translates into CASSPRAPGQGIGNQPQHF.

The chain joins TRBV6-1 to TRBJ1-6; D remains ambiguous. The CDR3 has 14 residues. From germline, CDR1 is MNHNS and CDR2 SASEGT. Trimming shortened V by 3 bases and J by 10 bases, and 13 bases separated the two germline ends. CDR3: CASSEEGFSSPLHF. The CDR3 coding sequence is TGTGCCAGCAGTGAGGAAGGATTCTCATCACCCCTCCACTTT.

The rearrangement links TRBV11-2 to TRBJ2-5, with D perhaps TRBD2 (6 bases). The V end lost 4 bases, the J end lost 5 bases, and 20 bases lay between the germline ends. Germline V gene lookup returns CDR1 SGHAT and CDR2 FQNNGV. The CDR3 covers 16 residues. CDR3 sequence: CASSSPPRLARETQYF. As DNA, the CDR3 is TGTGCCAGCAGCTCCCCTCCGAGGCTAGCGAGGGAGACCCAGTACTTC. Based on the CDR3 plus reference TRBV11-2 and TRBJ2-5, the full variable domain is EAGVAQSPRYKIIEKRQSVAFWCNPISGHATLYWYQQILGQGPKLLIQFQNNGVVDDSQLPKDRFSAERLKGVDSTLKIQPAKLEDSAVYLCASSSPPRLARETQYFGPGTRLLVL.

The chain carries TRBV10-3 and TRBJ1-2; TRBD1 matches 7 bases. The CDR3 consists of 13 residues. CDR1 is ENHRY and CDR2 is SYGVKD in the germline V gene. V trimming: 4 bases; J trimming: 6 bases; junction bases outside the gene matches: 5. The CDR3: CAISGRQGDGYTF. The CDR3 DNA is TGTGCCATCAGTGGACGGCAGGGGGATGGCTACACCTTC.

This clonotype was seen at least ten times. The chain recombines TRBV10-2 with TRBJ1-2, with TRBD1 matching 10 bases. Losses at the gene ends were 3 bases for V and 4 bases for J; bases not matched to a gene: 5. The CDR3 has 15 residues. The germline gives CDR1 WSHSY, CDR2 SAAADI. CDR3 loop: CASSDGTGAFYGYTF. In DNA form, the CDR3 reads TGCGCCAGCAGTGATGGGACAGGGGCATTCTATGGCTACACCTTC.

This clonotype showed up many times. The V and J genes are TRBV7-2 and TRBJ2-1; TRBD2 might be the D (5 bases). The CDR3 covers 15 residues. Germline CDR1 is SGHTA and CDR2 is FQGNSA. The ends were cut back, 5 bases at V and 3 bases at J, with 14 bases in the middle. The CDR3 coding sequence is TGTGCCAGCAGCGTCGACTACCGCTTCTACAATGAGCAGTTCTTC. This codes for CASSVDYRFYNEQFF.

V usage is TRBV7-8 and J usage is TRBJ2-2, with D possibly being TRBD1 (6 bases). Germline loops: CDR1 SGHVS, CDR2 FQNEAQ. V lost 4 bases, J lost 1 base, and 10 bases lay in between. CDR3 length equals 15 residues. The CDR3 DNA reads TGTGCCAGCAGCTCCTGGGACAAGAACACCGGGGAGCTGTTTTTT. It yields the protein CASSSWDKNTGELFF.

The gene calls are TRBV5-1 and TRBJ1-2, with 8 bases matching TRBD1. The CDR3 is made up of 17 amino acids. The J segment lost 8 bases and the V segment lost 1 base, leaving 16 bases of the junction unmatched. The germline V gene encodes CDR1 SGHRS and CDR2 YFSETQ. CDR3: CASSLQQGANIVDGYTF. As DNA, the CDR3 is TGCGCCAGCAGCTTGCAGCAGGGGGCGAACATCGTAGACGGCTACACCTTC.